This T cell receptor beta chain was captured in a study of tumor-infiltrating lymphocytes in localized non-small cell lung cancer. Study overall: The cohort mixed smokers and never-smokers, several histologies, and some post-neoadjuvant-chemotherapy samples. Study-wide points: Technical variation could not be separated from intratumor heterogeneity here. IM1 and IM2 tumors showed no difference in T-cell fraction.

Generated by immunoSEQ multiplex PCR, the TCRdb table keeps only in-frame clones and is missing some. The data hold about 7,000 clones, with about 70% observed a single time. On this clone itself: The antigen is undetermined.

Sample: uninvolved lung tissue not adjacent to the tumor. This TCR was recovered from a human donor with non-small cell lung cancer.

The CDR3 DNA sequence: TGCGCCAGCAGCCCCAAACAGGGGGCGTGGAGCACAGATACGCAGTATTTT. Its protein is CASSPKQGAWSTDTQYF. The chain recombines TRBV5-1 with TRBJ2-3, with 9 bases aligning to TRBD1. The CDR3 runs 17 residues. The trim removed 4 bases at V and 0 bases at J, leaving 9 bases unmatched. Germline CDR1 is SGHRS and CDR2 is YFSETQ.